The next 2 T cell receptor beta chains were all read from a single sample in a study of Ad26.COV2.S vaccination and SARS-CoV-2 variants. The method was immunoSEQ multiplex PCR; TCRdb's version includes in-frame clones alone and lacks a portion of them. The table has more than 300,000 clones, 86% seen once. Treatment: roughly 20 received Ad26.COV2.S at low or high dose, single or two shots; 5 received placebo; per-sample allocation not given. Repertoires come from day 63 after the first vaccine or placebo injection. Sequenced here: peripheral blood, sampled in a trial of Ad26.COV2.S vaccine versus placebo. The receptors were gathered from a person aged 18-60 years who received the Ad26.COV2.S COVID-19 vaccine or a placebo.

The rearrangement links TRBV6-5 to TRBJ2-5, with 7 bases that match TRBD2. This CDR3 has 14 residues. Trimming at V came to 4 bases and at J to 4 bases, leaving 6 bases not matched to a gene. The germline V gene has CDR1 MNHEY and CDR2 SVGAGI. CDR3 nucleotide sequence: TGTGCCAGCAGTTTATGGGGGGGAGGAGAGACCCAGTACTTC. Its translation is CASSLWGGGETQYF.

The chain employs TRBV12-3 or TRBV12-4 and TRBJ2-2; D uncertain. The CDR3 length is 13 residues. The ends were cut back, 6 bases at V and 3 bases at J, with 8 bases in the middle. For the CDR3, the DNA is TGTGCCAGCAGAGTTACGGACACCGGGGAGCTGTTTTTT. It encodes CASRVTDTGELFF.